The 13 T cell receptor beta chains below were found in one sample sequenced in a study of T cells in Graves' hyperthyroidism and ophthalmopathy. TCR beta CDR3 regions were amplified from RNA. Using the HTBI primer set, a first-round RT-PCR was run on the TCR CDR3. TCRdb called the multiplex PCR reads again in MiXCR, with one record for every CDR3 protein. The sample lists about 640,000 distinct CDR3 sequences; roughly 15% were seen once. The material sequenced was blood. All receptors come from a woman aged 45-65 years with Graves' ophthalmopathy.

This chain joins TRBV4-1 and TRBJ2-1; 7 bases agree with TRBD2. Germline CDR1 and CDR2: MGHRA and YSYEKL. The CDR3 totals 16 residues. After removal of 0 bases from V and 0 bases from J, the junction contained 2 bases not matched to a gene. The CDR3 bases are TGCGCCAGCAGCCAAGAGGGCGGGAGCTCCTACAATGAGCAGTTCTTC. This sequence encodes CASSQEGGSSYNEQFF.

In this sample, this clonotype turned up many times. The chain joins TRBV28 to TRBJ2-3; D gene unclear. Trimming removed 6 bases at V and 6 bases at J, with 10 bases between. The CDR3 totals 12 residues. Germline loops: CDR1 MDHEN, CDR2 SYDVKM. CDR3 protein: CASRIGPDTQYF. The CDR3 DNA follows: TGTGCCAGCAGGATCGGACCGGATACGCAGTATTTT.

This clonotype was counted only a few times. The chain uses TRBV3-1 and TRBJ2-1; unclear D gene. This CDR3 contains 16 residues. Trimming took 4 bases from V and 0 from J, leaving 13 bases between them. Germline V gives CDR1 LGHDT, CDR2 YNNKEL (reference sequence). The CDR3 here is CASSRSLIFSYNEQFF. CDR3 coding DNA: TGTGCCAGCAGCCGCTCATTGATCTTCTCCTACAATGAGCAGTTCTTC.

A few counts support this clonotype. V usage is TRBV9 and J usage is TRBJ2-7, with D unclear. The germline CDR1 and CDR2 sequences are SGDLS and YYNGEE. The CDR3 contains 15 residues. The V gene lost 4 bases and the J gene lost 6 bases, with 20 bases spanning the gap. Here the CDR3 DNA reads TGTGCCAGCAGCAGGACCCCGAGCGAGTGGGGCGAGCAGTACTTC. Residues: CASSRTPSEWGEQYF. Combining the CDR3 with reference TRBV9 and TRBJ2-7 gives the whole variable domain DSGVTQTPKHLITATGQRVTLRCSPRSGDLSVYWYQQSLDQGLQFLIQYYNGEERAKGNILERFSAQQFPDLHSELNLSSLELGDSALYFCASSRTPSEWGEQYFGPGTRLTVT.

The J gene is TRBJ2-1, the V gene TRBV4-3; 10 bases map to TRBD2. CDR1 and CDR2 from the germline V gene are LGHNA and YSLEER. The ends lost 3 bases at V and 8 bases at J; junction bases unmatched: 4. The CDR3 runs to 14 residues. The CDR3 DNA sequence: TGCGCCAGCAGCCAGGAGAGCGGGAGGGATGAGCAGTTCTTC. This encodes CASSQESGRDEQFF.

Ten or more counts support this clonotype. The CDR3 here is CASSQRGLRVNTEAFF. The CDR3 nucleotides read TGTGCCAGCAGCCAACGGGGGTTACGGGTGAACACTGAAGCTTTCTTT. V and J are TRBV14 and TRBJ1-1, with D perhaps TRBD1 (5 bases). The V gene's germline CDR1 is SGHDN and CDR2 FVKESK. The CDR3 length is 16 residues. Trimming removed 2 bases at V and 0 bases at J, with 13 bases between.

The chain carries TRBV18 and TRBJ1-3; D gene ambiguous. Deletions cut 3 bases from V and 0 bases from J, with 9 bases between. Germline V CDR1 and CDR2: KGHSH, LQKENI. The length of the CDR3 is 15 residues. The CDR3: CASSPVFPSGNTIYF. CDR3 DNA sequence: TGTGCCAGCTCACCCGTTTTCCCCTCTGGAAACACCATATATTTT.

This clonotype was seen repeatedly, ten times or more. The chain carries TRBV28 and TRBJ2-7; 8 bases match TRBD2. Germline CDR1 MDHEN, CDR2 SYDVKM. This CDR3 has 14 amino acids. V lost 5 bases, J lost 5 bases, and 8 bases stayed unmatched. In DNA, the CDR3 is TGTGCCAGCAGTAAAACGGGACTAGTGAACGAGCAGTACTTC. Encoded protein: CASSKTGLVNEQYF.

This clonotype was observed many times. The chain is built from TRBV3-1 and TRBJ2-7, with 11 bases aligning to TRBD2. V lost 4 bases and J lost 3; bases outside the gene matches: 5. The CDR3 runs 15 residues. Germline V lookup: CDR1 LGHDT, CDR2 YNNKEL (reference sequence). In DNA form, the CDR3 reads TGTGCCAGCAGCCCCACTAGCGGGAGAGGCTACGAGCAGTACTTC. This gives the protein CASSPTSGRGYEQYF.

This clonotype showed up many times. As DNA, the CDR3 is TGTGCCAGCAGTCTCTTCCGGGGGCCCTACGAGCAGTACTTC. This sequence encodes CASSLFRGPYEQYF. The J gene is TRBJ2-7, the V gene TRBV27; D possibly uses TRBD1 or TRBD2 (6 bases each). V was cut by 5 bases and J by 2 bases, with 13 bases left in between. Germline values: CDR1 MNHEY, CDR2 SMNVEV (reference sequence). CDR3 length equals 14 residues.

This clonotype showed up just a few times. The CDR3 region has the DNA TGTGCCAGCAGGGGAGGGGGCGACATTCAGTACTTC. Its protein is CASRGGGDIQYF. The rearrangement uses TRBV28 and TRBJ2-4; either TRBD1 or TRBD2 may supply D (7 bases each). The CDR3 extends over 12 amino acids. The V and J ends lost 6 bases and 8 bases respectively, with 11 bases between them. Germline V gene data show CDR1 as MDHEN and CDR2 as SYDVKM. The full variable domain, in which reference TRBV28 and TRBJ2-4 provide the parts outside the CDR3, is DVKVTQSSRYLVKRTGEKVFLECVQDMDHENMFWYRQDPGLGLRLIYFSYDVKMKEKGDIPEGYSVSREKKERFSLILESASTNQTSMYLCASRGGGDIQYFGAGTRLSVL.

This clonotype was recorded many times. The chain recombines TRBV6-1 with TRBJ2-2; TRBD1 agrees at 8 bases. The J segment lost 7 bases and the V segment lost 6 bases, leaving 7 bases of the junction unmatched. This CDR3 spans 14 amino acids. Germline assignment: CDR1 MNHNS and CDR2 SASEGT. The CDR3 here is CASRSDRVGGELFF. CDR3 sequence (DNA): TGTGCCAGCAGATCGGACAGGGTGGGCGGGGAGCTGTTTTTT.

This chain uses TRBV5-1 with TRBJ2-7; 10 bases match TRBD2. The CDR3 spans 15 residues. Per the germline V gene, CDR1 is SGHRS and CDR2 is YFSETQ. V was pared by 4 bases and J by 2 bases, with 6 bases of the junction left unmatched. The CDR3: CASSIWTSGPYEQYF. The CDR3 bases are TGCGCCAGCAGCATCTGGACTAGCGGACCCTACGAGCAGTACTTC. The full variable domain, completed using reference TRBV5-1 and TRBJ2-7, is KAGVTQTPRYLIKTRGQQVTLSCSPISGHRSVSWYQQTPGQGLQFLFEYFSETQRNKGNFPGRFSGRQFSNSRSEMNVSTLELGDSALYLCASSIWTSGPYEQYFGPGTRLTVT.